This TCR beta chain was captured by sequencing in a study of T cell changes during pregnancy in multiple sclerosis. Germline V gene lookup returns CDR1 MNHEY and CDR2 SVGAGI. The V and J ends lost 6 bases and 11 bases respectively, with 16 bases between them. The CDR3 totals 12 residues. Clones were read by immunoSEQ multiplex PCR, and TCRdb kept only the in-frame ones, dropping some. The data show about 26,000 clones, about 91% seen once. This clonotype was obtained from a female donor with multiple sclerosis, enrolled in a pregnancy study. The source material was CD8+ T cells from peripheral blood mononuclear cells, sampled in the second trimester of pregnancy. The chain combines TRBV6-5 with TRBJ1-2; unclear D gene. For the CDR3, the DNA is TGTGCCAGCAGGGCAGGTCCCTTGGTTTACACCTTC. Translation: CASRAGPLVYTF.